The present entry profiles one T cell receptor beta chain with its context. The sample is drawn from a study of Graves' ophthalmopathy and Graves' hyperthyroidism. CDR3 size: 18 residues. Germline V gives CDR1 LNHNV, CDR2 YYDKDF (reference sequence). The V gene lost 4 bases and the J gene lost 0 bases, with 18 bases spanning the gap. TCR beta CDR3 regions were amplified from RNA transcripts. An initial RT-PCR round employing HTBI primers preceded a second-round multiplex PCR. TCRdb reanalysed the multiplex PCR reads using MiXCR and keeps one entry per CDR3 protein. The data show about 410,000 distinct CDR3 sequences, 15% to 20% seen once.

The receptor comes from a woman aged 18-35 years with Graves' ophthalmopathy. The chain joins TRBV15 to TRBJ1-4; D not certain. Source material: peripheral blood. CDR3 nucleotide sequence: TGTGCCACCAGCAACCCGGCCGCAGGACTTGCAACTAATGAAAAACTGTTTTTT. This codes for CATSNPAAGLATNEKLFF.